This T cell receptor beta chain was observed in a study of CXCR3-negative and CXCR3-positive naive CD8 T cells. Study observations and caveats: CXCR3-negative naive cells had less hydrophobic TRB CDR3s than did CXCR3-positive naive cells. In naive cells, CXCR3-negative and CXCR3-positive subsets had similar TRBV-TRBJ usage; memory cells differed. Relative to memory CD8+ cells, whose diversity was much lower, both naive subsets had comparably high diversity.

A note on this clonotype: The antigen is unknown.

UMI-tagged TRB cDNA libraries were built via 5' RACE. From its re-call of the 5' RACE reads, TCRdb lists each CDR3 protein once, without DNA. The table for this sample gives approximately 88,000 distinct CDR3 sequences. The CDR3 runs 15 residues. CDR1 SGHRS and CDR2 YFSETQ come from the germline V gene. CD45RO-CCR7+CD27+CD95- marked naive CD8+ T cells. The V and J genes are TRBV5-1 and TRBJ2-7; TCRdb outputs TRBD1, but without DNA this stays unchecked. The sequenced sample consisted of naive CXCR3+ CD8+ T cells from blood. As for subset: CD45RO-CCR7+CD27+CD95- naive CD8+ T cells expressing CXCR3 (TNR3+). This receptor was obtained from a human donor in good health. Some clones in this sample may be carry-over from other donors' samples. This CDR3 is CASSPGTLDSYEQYF. The complete variable domain, with remaining parts taken from reference TRBV5-1 and TRBJ2-7, reads KAGVTQTPRYLIKTRGQQVTLSCSPISGHRSVSWYQQTPGQGLQFLFEYFSETQRNKGNFPGRFSGRQFSNSRSEMNVSTLELGDSALYLCASSPGTLDSYEQYFGPGTRLTVT.